These 30 T cell receptor beta chains came from one sample sequenced in a study of T cell responses to AZD1222 COVID-19 vaccine. Some clones are missing from TCRdb's copy, which holds only in-frame ones; the method was immunoSEQ multiplex PCR. The sample lists 110,000 or so clones, roughly nine tenths seen once, with approximately 45% in the top ten. The source material was peripheral blood, sampled 28 days after the second AZD1222 dose. The source is an adult who received the AZD1222 COVID-19 vaccine.

CDR3 residues: CASSQDRQIGKAFF. DNA for the CDR3: TGTGCCAGCAGCCAGGACAGGCAGATTGGAAAAGCTTTCTTT. The chain joins TRBV6-6 to TRBJ1-1; 7 nucleotides agree with TRBD1. The CDR3 totals 14 residues. V was clipped by 6 bases and J by 9 bases; unmatched bases: 13. From germline, CDR1 is MNHNY and CDR2 SVGAGI (reference sequence).

This rearrangement joins TRBV6-5 to TRBJ2-2; TRBD2 aligns across 7 bases. There are 15 residues in the CDR3. Germline values: CDR1 MNHEY, CDR2 SVGAGI. The V segment lost 5 bases and the J segment 5 bases; nucleotides outside the gene matches: 8. CDR3 sequence (DNA): TGTGCCAGCAGTCGTACGGGGGGAAAAACCGGGGAGCTGTTTTTT. Translated, it gives CASSRTGGKTGELFF.

The rearrangement uses TRBV11-2 and TRBJ1-3, with D unresolved. Trimming removed 5 bases from V and 7 bases from J, with 12 bases in between. Germline loops: CDR1 SGHAT, CDR2 FQNNGV. This CDR3 comprises 13 residues. CDR3 sequence: CASSAGLGNTIYF. For the CDR3, the DNA is TGTGCCAGCAGCGCCGGGCTTGGGAACACCATATATTTT.

This clone is a singleton in its sample. The rearrangement joins TRBV10-3 to TRBJ2-3; 14 bases are shared with TRBD2. V lost 10 bases, J lost 2 bases, and 5 bases stayed unmatched. There are 15 residues in the CDR3. CDR1 is ENHRY and CDR2 is SYGVKD in the germline V gene. This chain's CDR3 is CATLGLAGDTDTQYF. CDR3 sequence (DNA): TGTGCCACCCTGGGACTAGCGGGAGACACAGATACGCAGTATTTT.

The V and J genes are TRBV28 and TRBJ2-3; D could derive from TRBD1 or TRBD2 (5 bases each). The CDR3 consists of 14 residues. Trimming pared 4 bases from V and 1 base from J, leaving 9 bases between. Per the germline V gene, CDR1 is MDHEN and CDR2 is SYDVKM. The CDR3: CASSSRDRTDTQYF. CDR3 DNA sequence: TGTGCCAGCAGTTCCCGGGACCGCACAGATACGCAGTATTTT.

The chain couples TRBV27 to TRBJ1-5; tentative D call: TRBD1 (5 bases). The V gene's germline CDR1 is MNHEY and CDR2 SMNVEV (reference sequence). Trimming pared 2 bases from V and 6 bases from J, leaving 11 bases between. The CDR3 length is 14 residues. The CDR3 region is CASSLRGVGQPQHF. In DNA, the CDR3 is TGTGCCAGCAGTTTAAGAGGGGTGGGTCAGCCCCAGCATTTT.

V usage is TRBV5-1 and J usage is TRBJ2-1; possible D gene TRBD1, 7 bases. V dropped 5 bases and J dropped 3 bases, with 15 bases sitting between them. The CDR3 is 15 amino acids. Germline CDR1 and CDR2: SGHRS and YFSETQ. In DNA, the CDR3 is TGCGCCAGCAGTCCAGGGGGTAGCGGCTACAATGAGCAGTTCTTC. Translated, it gives CASSPGGSGYNEQFF. Looking up the rest from reference TRBV5-1 and TRBJ2-1 gives the full variable domain: KAGVTQTPRYLIKTRGQQVTLSCSPISGHRSVSWYQQTPGQGLQFLFEYFSETQRNKGNFPGRFSGRQFSNSRSEMNVSTLELGDSALYLCASSPGGSGYNEQFFGPGTRLTVL.

The genes are TRBV23-1 and TRBJ2-3; D perhaps matches TRBD2 (5 bases). Being an ORF, TRBV23-1 has a function that is uncertain. Trimming cost V 0 bases and J 6 bases, with 10 bases left between them. The CDR3 covers 14 residues. The CDR3 DNA is TGCGCCAGCAGTCAATCGACGGAGGCTGATACGCAGTATTTT. This codes for CASSQSTEADTQYF.

The V and J genes are TRBV4-1 and TRBJ1-1; unclear D gene. This CDR3 contains 13 residues. Germline CDR1 is MGHRA and CDR2 is YSYEKL. Between the trimmed V and J ends, which lost 1 base and 4 bases, there was a span of 7 bases. CDR3 region: CASSQGRSTEAFF. The CDR3 nucleotides read TGCGCCAGCAGCCAAGGTCGGTCCACTGAAGCTTTCTTT.

The genes are TRBV5-1 and TRBJ2-2; 7 bases line up with TRBD1. This CDR3 has 16 amino acids. Germline V lookup: CDR1 SGHRS, CDR2 YFSETQ. Trimming took 0 bases from V and 2 from J; bases not matched to a gene: 4. CDR3: CASSLERGLNTGELFF. CDR3 nucleotide sequence: TGCGCCAGCAGCTTGGAAAGGGGGCTAAACACCGGGGAGCTGTTTTTT.

V is TRBV3-1 (or the pseudogene TRBV3-2) and J is TRBJ1-3; D unresolved. This CDR3 is built from 19 residues. V dropped 4 bases and J dropped 0 bases, with 22 bases sitting between them. Germline values: CDR1 LGHDT, CDR2 YNNKEL (reference sequence). CDR3 sequence: CASSPYSPHTSGSGNTIYF. CDR3 DNA: TGTGCCAGCAGCCCCTATTCCCCCCATACTTCTGGCTCTGGAAACACCATATATTTT.

The chain couples TRBV5-1 to TRBJ2-7; a possible D gene is TRBD2 (6 bases). This CDR3 is built from 13 residues. Trimming left V 3 bases short and J 3 bases short, with 10 bases between. The V gene's germline CDR1 is SGHRS and CDR2 YFSETQ. The CDR3 DNA reads as TGCGCCAGCAGCTCCGGGACTTACTACGAGCAGTACTTC. Its translation: CASSSGTYYEQYF.

This clone was found once. The genes are TRBV28 and TRBJ1-6; D is ambiguous. The germline CDR1 and CDR2 sequences are MDHEN and SYDVKM. V dropped 6 bases and J dropped 0 bases, with 6 bases sitting between them. The CDR3 contains 14 residues. CDR3 nucleotide sequence: TGTGCCAGCAGCACAAGCTCCTATAATTCACCCCTCCACTTT. Protein: CASSTSSYNSPLHF.

The V and J genes are TRBV19 and TRBJ2-7, with D maybe TRBD1 (6 bases). The V gene lost 3 bases and the J gene lost 4 bases, with 10 bases spanning the gap. Per germline, CDR1 LNHDA and CDR2 SQIVND (reference sequence). This CDR3 has 13 amino acids. Written as DNA, the CDR3 is TGTGCCAGTAGTATCCCGGACAGTTACGAGCAGTACTTC. Translation: CASSIPDSYEQYF.

This clone counts as medium-sized (0.01 to 0.1%). The gene calls are TRBV28 and TRBJ2-6; the D is unclear. Looked up from germline, CDR1 is MDHEN and CDR2 is SYDVKM. V gave up 9 bases and J gave up 1 base, with 13 bases separating them. The CDR3 length is 15 residues. The CDR3 protein is CASTSLYSGANVLTF. In DNA, the CDR3 is TGTGCCAGTACCTCCCTCTATTCTGGGGCCAACGTCCTGACTTTC.

This clone was recorded once. V usage is TRBV2 and J usage is TRBJ2-7; D unclear. CDR1 SNHLY and CDR2 FYNNEI come from the germline V gene. Between the trimmed V and J ends, which lost 8 bases and 5 bases, there was a span of 10 bases. The CDR3 contains 11 residues. CDR3 region: CASLVVDEQYF. The CDR3 DNA reads as TGTGCCAGCCTCGTGGTCGACGAGCAGTACTTC.

This clone has just one count. This chain joins TRBV5-6 and TRBJ1-4; no definite D call. Germline CDR1 and CDR2: SGHDT and YYEEEE. Deletions cut 1 base from V and 5 bases from J, with 6 bases between. The CDR3 is 13 residues long. The chain's CDR3 is CASSLKRNEKLFF. DNA for the CDR3: TGTGCCAGCAGCTTGAAAAGGAATGAAAAACTGTTTTTT.

The gene calls are TRBV4-2 and TRBJ2-1, with 8 bases identical to TRBD1. The CDR3 has 16 residues. Per germline, CDR1 LGHNA and CDR2 YNFKEQ. After removal of 3 bases from V and 4 bases from J, the junction contained 8 bases not matched to a gene. The CDR3 DNA reads as TGTGCCAGCAGCCAGCTTACCGGGACAGGTTACAATGAGCAGTTCTTC. Translation gives CASSQLTGTGYNEQFF.

The chain joins TRBV19 to TRBJ1-1; weak D call: TRBD1 (6 bases). V was cut by 7 bases and J by 1 base, with 13 bases left in between. The CDR3 has 14 amino acids. Germline V gene data show CDR1 as LNHDA and CDR2 as SQIVND (reference sequence). The CDR3 reads CASTRGRSNTEAFF. Here the CDR3 DNA reads TGTGCCAGTACGCGGGGGCGATCGAACACTGAAGCTTTCTTT.

The J gene is TRBJ1-1, the V gene TRBV27, with D possibly TRBD1 on 5 matching bases. CDR3 size: 14 residues. V shed 1 base and J shed 1 base, with 7 bases lying between them. Germline V gene lookup returns CDR1 MNHEY and CDR2 SMNVEV (reference sequence). The CDR3 nucleotides are TGTGCCAGCAGTTTATGGGGCGGGAACACTGAAGCTTTCTTT. It yields the protein CASSLWGGNTEAFF.

The V and J genes are TRBV7-9 and TRBJ2-1; D is ambiguous. CDR3 length: 13 amino acids. Germline V gene sequence: CDR1 SEHNR, CDR2 FQNEAQ (reference sequence). The V end was cut by 1 base, the J end by 7 bases, with 8 bases between. DNA of the CDR3: TGTGCCAGCAGCTTAGGGACGAAAAATGAGCAGTTCTTC. Protein product: CASSLGTKNEQFF.

The rearrangement uses TRBV5-8 and TRBJ2-7; D unclear. The CDR3 has 13 amino acids. V was clipped by 4 bases and J by 0 bases, with 8 bases between them. Germline V gene lookup returns CDR1 SGHTS and CDR2 YDEGEE. This CDR3 is CASSPDFSYEQYF. The CDR3 DNA reads as TGTGCCAGCAGCCCAGATTTCTCCTACGAGCAGTACTTC.

This clone has more than one count but fewer than ten. This chain links TRBV9 with TRBJ2-6; D is unresolved. V was shortened by 4 bases and J by 6 bases, with 20 bases between the two germline ends. Germline V gives CDR1 SGDLS, CDR2 YYNGEE. CDR3 length: 17 amino acids. The CDR3 DNA follows: TGTGCCAGCAGCACGGGCCGACCCTCCGGTAAGGCCAACGTCCTGACTTTC. This encodes CASSTGRPSGKANVLTF.

The chain uses TRBV3-1 (or the pseudogene TRBV3-2) and TRBJ2-3; TRBD2 matches 10 bases. The CDR3 is 14 residues long. Per germline, CDR1 LGHDT and CDR2 YNNKEL (reference sequence). The ends lost 4 bases at V and 10 bases at J; junction bases unmatched: 8. The CDR3 DNA sequence: TGTGCCAGCAGCCCTGCTAGCGGGAGAATTGCGCAGTATTTT. Protein product: CASSPASGRIAQYF.

V is TRBV5-4 and J is TRBJ2-7; 13 nucleotides align to TRBD2. Germline-derived CDR1 and CDR2 are SGHNT and YYREEE (reference sequence). J lost 5 bases, V lost 4 bases, and 6 bases had no gene match. The CDR3 covers 15 residues. The DNA for the CDR3 is TGTGCCAGCAGCCCGGGACTAGCGGGATTCAACGAGCAGTACTTC. Translation: CASSPGLAGFNEQYF. Combining the CDR3 with reference TRBV5-4 and TRBJ2-7 gives the whole variable domain ETGVTQSPTHLIKTRGQQVTLRCSSQSGHNTVSWYQQALGQGPQFIFQYYREEENGRGNFPPRFSGLQFPNYSSELNVNALELDDSALYLCASSPGLAGFNEQYFGPGTRLTVT.

The rearrangement uses TRBV12-3 or TRBV12-4 and TRBJ1-2, with D tentatively TRBD1 (6 bases). This CDR3 region has 13 residues. V was pared by 1 base and J by 7 bases, with 10 bases between. The CDR3 sequence is CASSLGGRSGYTF. In nucleotides, the CDR3 is TGTGCCAGCAGTTTAGGGGGGCGCTCTGGCTACACCTTC.

The V call is TRBV5-4, the J call TRBJ1-1; 9 nucleotides agree with TRBD1. Trimming removed 4 bases from V and 0 bases from J; junction bases left unmatched: 10. Germline V gives CDR1 SGHNT, CDR2 YYREEE (reference sequence). The CDR3 length is 17 residues. The CDR3 bases are TGTGCCAGCAGCATAGGGACAGGGATGGGGATGAACACTGAAGCTTTCTTT. Residues: CASSIGTGMGMNTEAFF.

V and J are TRBV6-5 and TRBJ2-4; D gene uncertain. Trimming removed 8 bases from V and 1 base from J, with 15 bases in between. Per germline, CDR1 MNHEY and CDR2 SVGAGI. This CDR3 contains 15 residues. The CDR3 DNA sequence: TGTGCCAGCGGCAGGACGGTGAATGCCAAAAACATTCAGTACTTC. It yields the protein CASGRTVNAKNIQYF.

This sequence joins TRBV7-2 and TRBJ2-7; 8 bases align to TRBD2. CDR3 length equals 15 residues. CDR1 and CDR2 from the germline V gene are SGHTA and FQGNSA. After removal of 5 bases from V and 2 bases from J, the junction contained 8 bases not matched to a gene. CDR3 nucleotides: TGTGCCAGCAGCACCAGTACTAGCGGCCCCTACGAGCAGTACTTC. This encodes CASSTSTSGPYEQYF.

The chain joins TRBV2 to TRBJ1-2, with TRBD1 identical over 7 bases. V gave up 5 bases and J gave up 8 bases; unmatched junction bases: 11. CDR1 is SNHLY and CDR2 is FYNNEI in the germline V gene. The length of the CDR3 is 14 residues. In nucleotides, the CDR3 is TGTGCCAGCAGTACAGGGGACGTGACGGGAGGCTACACCTTC. This codes for CASSTGDVTGGYTF.